Following are 7 T cell receptor beta chains from one sample sequenced in a study of regulatory T cells in long-lasting Graves disease. As to time point: persistent/refractory GD, antithyroid drugs over 5 years with positive TRAb. From RNA extracted from PBMCs, the TCR library was made. Sequencing libraries for TCR beta were prepared with iRepertoire HTBI primers and Arm-PCR of CDR3 regions. MiXCR, applied by TCRdb to the multiplex PCR reads, yields one record per CDR3 protein. This table has roughly 450,000 distinct CDR3 sequences, less than 25% appearing once. The sequencing here drew on peripheral blood mononuclear cells (PBMCs), taken when the disease was refractory, from a patient treated with antithyroid drugs. These receptors were collected from a female donor with Graves disease.

This sequence joins TRBV12-3 or TRBV12-4 and TRBJ2-6; D is possibly TRBD1 (7 bases). Trimming stripped 5 bases from V and 0 bases from J, with 11 bases between. The CDR3 runs to 16 residues. The CDR3 loop is CASSRQGLSGANVLTF. The DNA of the CDR3 is TGTGCCAGCAGTCGACAGGGACTCTCTGGGGCCAACGTCCTGACTTTC.

This chain joins TRBV6-9 and TRBJ2-7; D remains ambiguous. V was cut by 3 bases and J by 6 bases, with 15 bases left in between. The CDR3 loop spans 14 amino acids. CDR1 and CDR2 (germline): MNHGY, SVAAGI. CDR3 region: CASSYPAARREQYF. The CDR3 nucleotides are TGTGCCAGCAGTTACCCGGCCGCCAGGCGCGAGCAGTACTTC.

This clonotype was seen many times. The chain links TRBV12-3 or TRBV12-4 to TRBJ2-7, with TRBD2 matching over 9 bases. The CDR3 consists of 14 residues. V was clipped by 5 bases and J by 5 bases; unmatched bases: 7. The CDR3 DNA is TGTGCCAGCAGTCCTAGCGGGATCTTGAACGAGCAGTACTTC. This sequence encodes CASSPSGILNEQYF.

This clonotype was picked up many times. CDR3 protein: CASSPPGTGVTFSYEQYF. CDR3 coding DNA: TGTGCCAGCAGTCCGCCCGGGACAGGGGTAACTTTCTCCTACGAGCAGTACTTC. This rearrangement joins TRBV28 to TRBJ2-7, with 10 bases aligning to TRBD1. CDR1 is MDHEN and CDR2 is SYDVKM in the germline V gene. The CDR3 contains 18 residues. With V trimmed by 5 bases and J by 0 bases, 13 bases remained unmatched.

This clonotype occurred a few times. The chain couples TRBV27 to TRBJ1-5; D gene uncertain. This CDR3 region has 14 residues. Germline V gene sequence: CDR1 MNHEY, CDR2 SMNVEV (reference sequence). Trimming left V 8 bases short and J 1 base short, with 12 bases between. The CDR3 nucleotides are TGTGCCAGCGGACCTCTTGGAAGCAATCAGCCCCAGCATTTT. Translation: CASGPLGSNQPQHF.

V is TRBV28 and J is TRBJ1-5, with D possibly TRBD1 on 6 matching bases. The length of the CDR3 is 15 residues. V shed 8 bases and J shed 10 bases, with 24 bases lying between them. Germline CDR1 MDHEN, CDR2 SYDVKM. The CDR3, as DNA: TGTGCCAGCGCCTTAGGGGGGGTTGGCCACAGACCCCAGCATTTT. It is translated as CASALGGVGHRPQHF.

This clonotype was seen ten or more times. This chain connects TRBV6-1 to TRBJ2-7; 11 bases match TRBD2. Germline CDR1 reads MNHNS; CDR2 reads SASEGT. The ends lost 6 bases at V and 7 bases at J; junction bases unmatched: 8. The CDR3 is 14 amino acids. CDR3 region: CASSAGTSGMEQYF. The DNA for the CDR3 is TGTGCCAGCAGCGCCGGGACTAGCGGTATGGAGCAGTACTTC.